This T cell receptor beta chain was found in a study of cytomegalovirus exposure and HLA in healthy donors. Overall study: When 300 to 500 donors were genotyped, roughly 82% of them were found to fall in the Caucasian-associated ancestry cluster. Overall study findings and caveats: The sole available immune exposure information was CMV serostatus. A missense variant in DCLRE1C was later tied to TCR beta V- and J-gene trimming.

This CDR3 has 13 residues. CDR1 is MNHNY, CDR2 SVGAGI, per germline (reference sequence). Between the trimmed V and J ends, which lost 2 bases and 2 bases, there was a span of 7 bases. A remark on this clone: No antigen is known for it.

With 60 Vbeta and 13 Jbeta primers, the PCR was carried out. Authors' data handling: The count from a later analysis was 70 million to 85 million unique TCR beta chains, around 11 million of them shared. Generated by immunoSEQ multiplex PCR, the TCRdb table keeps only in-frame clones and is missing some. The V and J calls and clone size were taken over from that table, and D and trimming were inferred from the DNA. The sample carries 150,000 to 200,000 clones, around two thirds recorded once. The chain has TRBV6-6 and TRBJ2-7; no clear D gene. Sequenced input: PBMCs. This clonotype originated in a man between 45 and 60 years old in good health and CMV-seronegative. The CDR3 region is CASSYEQTYEQYF. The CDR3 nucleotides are TGTGCCAGCAGTTACGAACAGACCTACGAGCAGTACTTC.